This T cell receptor (beta chain) was documented in a study of tumor-infiltrating lymphocytes in primary liver carcinoma. CDR1 is SGHVS and CDR2 is FQNEAQ in the germline V gene. CDR3 length equals 15 residues. With a constant-region primer, TCR beta cDNA was made from approximately 520 ng of total RNA. Three nested multiplex PCR rounds, a slightly modified ARM-PCR method, built the TCR beta libraries. Primers for the first two PCR rounds were TRBV1-TRBV30 forward primers and a C-beta reverse primer (about 11 cycles per round). TCRdb processed the multiplex PCR reads anew with MiXCR; each CDR3 protein has one entry. The sample shows around 190,000 distinct CDR3 sequences, just under 85% of them seen only once. Joint extraction of RNA and DNA used about 17-31 mg of bulk tissue that was unsorted.

The rearrangement links TRBV7-8 to TRBJ2-7, with 9 bases fitting TRBD2. This clonotype was obtained from a man aged 35 to 55 with primary liver carcinoma and hepatitis B virus infection. What was sequenced was tumor tissue from primary liver carcinoma. The CDR3 sequence is CVNSAKTSGPYEQYF. DNA for the CDR3: TGTGTCAACAGCGCCAAGACTAGCGGCCCCTACGAGCAGTACTTC.